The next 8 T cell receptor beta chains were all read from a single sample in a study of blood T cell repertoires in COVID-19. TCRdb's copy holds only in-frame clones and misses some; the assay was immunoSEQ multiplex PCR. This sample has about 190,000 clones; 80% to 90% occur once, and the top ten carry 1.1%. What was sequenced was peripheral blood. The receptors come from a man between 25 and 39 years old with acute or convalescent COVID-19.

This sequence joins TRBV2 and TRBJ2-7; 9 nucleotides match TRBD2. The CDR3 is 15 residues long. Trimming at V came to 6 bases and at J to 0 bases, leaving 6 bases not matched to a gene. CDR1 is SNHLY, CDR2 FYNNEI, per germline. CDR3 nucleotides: TGTGCCAGCAGAGTTAGCGGGGGCCCCTCCTACGAGCAGTACTTC. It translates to CASRVSGGPSYEQYF.

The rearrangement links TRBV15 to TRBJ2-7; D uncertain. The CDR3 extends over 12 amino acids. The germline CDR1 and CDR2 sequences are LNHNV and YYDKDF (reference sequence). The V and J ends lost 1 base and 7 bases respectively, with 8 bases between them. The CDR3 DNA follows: TGTGCCACCAGCAGAGCGCGAGGAGAGCAGTACTTC. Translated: CATSRARGEQYF.

The CDR3 loop is CATSDPTPGQGEFQPQHF. The DNA for the CDR3 is TGTGCCACCAGTGATCCGACCCCGGGACAGGGGGAGTTTCAGCCCCAGCATTTT. V usage is TRBV24-1 and J usage is TRBJ1-5, with TRBD1 matching over 11 bases. The CDR3 covers 18 residues. Germline V gene sequence: CDR1 KGHDR, CDR2 SFDVKD. V trimming: 3 bases; J trimming: 6 bases; junction bases outside the gene matches: 12.

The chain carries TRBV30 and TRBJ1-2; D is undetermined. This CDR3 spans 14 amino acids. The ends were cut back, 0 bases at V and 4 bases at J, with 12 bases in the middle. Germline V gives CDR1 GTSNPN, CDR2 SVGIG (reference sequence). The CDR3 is CAWSVVGSFYGYTF. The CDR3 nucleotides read TGTGCCTGGAGTGTAGTGGGCAGTTTCTATGGCTACACCTTC.

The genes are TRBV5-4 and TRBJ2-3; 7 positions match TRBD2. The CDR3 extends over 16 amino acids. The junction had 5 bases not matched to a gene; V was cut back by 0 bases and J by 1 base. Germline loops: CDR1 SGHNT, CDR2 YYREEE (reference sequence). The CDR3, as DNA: TGTGCCAGCAGCTTGGGGGGCGGGGGAGGCACAGATACGCAGTATTTT. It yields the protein CASSLGGGGGTDTQYF.

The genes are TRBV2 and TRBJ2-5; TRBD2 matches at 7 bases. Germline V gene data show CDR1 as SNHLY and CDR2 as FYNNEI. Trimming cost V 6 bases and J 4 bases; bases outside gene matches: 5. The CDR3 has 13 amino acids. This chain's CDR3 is CASSGLEGETQYF. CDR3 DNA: TGTGCCAGCAGCGGACTAGAGGGAGAGACCCAGTACTTC.

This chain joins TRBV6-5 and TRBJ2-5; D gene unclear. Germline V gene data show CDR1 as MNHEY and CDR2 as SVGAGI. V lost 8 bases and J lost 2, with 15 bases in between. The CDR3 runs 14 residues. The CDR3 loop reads CASRRHINQETQYF. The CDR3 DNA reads TGTGCCAGCCGCAGACACATAAATCAAGAGACCCAGTACTTC.

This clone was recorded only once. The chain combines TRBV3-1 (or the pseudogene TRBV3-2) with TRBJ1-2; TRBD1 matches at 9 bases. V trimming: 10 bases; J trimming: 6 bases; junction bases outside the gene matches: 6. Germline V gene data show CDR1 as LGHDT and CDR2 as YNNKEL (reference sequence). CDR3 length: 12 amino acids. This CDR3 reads CATLTGGNGYTF. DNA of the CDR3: TGTGCCACCCTAACAGGGGGCAATGGCTACACCTTC.